Below are 7 T cell receptor beta chains sequenced from a single sample in a study of T-cell memory formation after mild COVID-19. From the 5' RACE reads, TCRdb called clonotypes with MiXCR, one entry per CDR3 protein. Here the sample spans roughly 400,000 distinct CDR3 sequences, over 15% being singletons. Sequencing was done on a sample of PBMCs or a T cell subset sorted from them (not recorded which). Receptors were obtained from a man between 18 and 29 years old who had mild COVID-19 (a few samples of this study predate the infection). Cell type and time point are not known.

The chain couples TRBV2 to TRBJ1-2; D unclear. The germline gives CDR1 SNHLY, CDR2 FYNNEI. There are 12 residues in the CDR3. The V end lost 7 bases, the J end lost 5 bases, and 11 bases lay between the germline ends. CDR3 bases: TGTGCCAGCACCGCAGAGAGGTATGGCTACACCTTC. Its protein is CASTAERYGYTF.

The chain combines TRBV3-1 with TRBJ1-5; D remains unclear. Germline CDR1 is LGHDT and CDR2 is YNNKEL (reference sequence). The CDR3 contains 14 residues. V lost 2 bases and J lost 3, with 8 bases in between. In DNA, the CDR3 is TGTGCCAGCAGCCAACCAGGATCCAATCAGCCCCAGCATTTT. This sequence encodes CASSQPGSNQPQHF.

The chain recombines TRBV6-5 with TRBJ2-5; the match to TRBD1 covers 8 bases. The germline gives CDR1 MNHEY, CDR2 SVGAGI. J lost 1 base, V lost 2 bases, and 0 bases had no gene match. This CDR3 has 14 amino acids. Here the CDR3 DNA reads TGTGCCAGCAGTTACGGGACAGGCCAAGAGACCCAGTACTTC. It specifies CASSYGTGQETQYF.

Points on this clonotype: Given a much more abundant clone one base away, this may be a read error. The chain combines TRBV5-4 with TRBJ1-5, with no clear D. The CDR3 contains 13 residues. Looked up from germline, CDR1 is SGHNT and CDR2 is YYREEE (reference sequence). Trimming removed 0 bases at V and 3 bases at J, with 4 bases between. CDR3 nucleotides: TGTGCCAGCAGCTTGGACTACAATCAGCCCCAGCATTTT. This codes for CASSLDYNQPQHF.

The chain links TRBV5-1 to TRBJ2-7, with D uncertain. Trimming took 2 bases from V and 4 from J, leaving 10 bases between them. The CDR3 length is 13 residues. CDR1 SGHRS and CDR2 YFSETQ come from the germline V gene. The CDR3 coding sequence is TGCGCCAGCAGCTTTGGGTTCGCTTACGAGCAGTACTTC. Translated, it gives CASSFGFAYEQYF.

The V call is TRBV6-5, the J call TRBJ1-2, with a possible D match to TRBD1 (5 bases). The CDR3 is made up of 13 amino acids. Per the germline V gene, CDR1 is MNHEY and CDR2 is SVGAGI. The germline V and J ends were trimmed by 8 bases and 5 bases, with 15 bases remaining between them. CDR3 loop: CASEAKGRYGYTF. CDR3 coding DNA: TGTGCCAGCGAGGCCAAGGGACGGTATGGCTACACCTTC.

This chain joins TRBV3-1 and TRBJ2-3; D gene uncertain. This CDR3 spans 15 amino acids. V was cut by 0 bases and J by 0 bases, with 7 bases left in between. Germline lookup yields CDR1 LGHDT and CDR2 YNNKEL (reference sequence). The CDR3 protein is CASSQDPVSTDTQYF. The CDR3 nucleotides are TGTGCCAGCAGCCAAGACCCCGTGAGCACAGATACGCAGTATTTT.